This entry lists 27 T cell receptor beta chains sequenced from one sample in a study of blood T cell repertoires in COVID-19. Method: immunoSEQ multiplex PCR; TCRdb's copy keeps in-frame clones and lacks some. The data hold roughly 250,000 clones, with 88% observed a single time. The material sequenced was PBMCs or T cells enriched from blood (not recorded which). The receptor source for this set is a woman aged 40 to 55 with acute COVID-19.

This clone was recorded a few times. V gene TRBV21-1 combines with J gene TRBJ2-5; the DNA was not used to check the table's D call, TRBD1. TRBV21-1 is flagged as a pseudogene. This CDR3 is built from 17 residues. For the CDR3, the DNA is TGTGCCAGCAGCAGAGAAACCGGGACAGGGGGCCCAGAGACCCAGTACTTC. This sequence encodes CASSRETGTGGPETQYF.

The CDR3 DNA is TGCGCCAGCAGCCAAGCGAACAGGGGGAGGGCCACCATATATTTT. The encoded protein is CASSQANRGRATIYF. The rearrangement links TRBV4-1 to TRBJ1-3; 8 bases line up with TRBD1. The CDR3 sequence is 15 residues long. V gave up 1 base and J gave up 9 bases; unmatched junction bases: 8. Per the germline V gene, CDR1 is MGHRA and CDR2 is YSYEKL.

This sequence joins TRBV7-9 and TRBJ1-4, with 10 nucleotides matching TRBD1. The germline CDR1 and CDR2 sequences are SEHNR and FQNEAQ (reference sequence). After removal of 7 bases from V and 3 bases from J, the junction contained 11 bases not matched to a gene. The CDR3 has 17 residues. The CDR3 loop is CASTFTGTGAANEKLFF. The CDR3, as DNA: TGTGCCAGCACCTTTACCGGGACAGGGGCGGCTAATGAAAAACTGTTTTTT.

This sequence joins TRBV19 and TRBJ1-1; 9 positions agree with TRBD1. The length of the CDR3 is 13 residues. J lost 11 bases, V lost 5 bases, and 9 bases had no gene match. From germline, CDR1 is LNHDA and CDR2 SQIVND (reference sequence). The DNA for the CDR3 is TGTGCCAGTAGTCCGGCCGGGACAGGGATGGCTTTCTTT. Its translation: CASSPAGTGMAFF.

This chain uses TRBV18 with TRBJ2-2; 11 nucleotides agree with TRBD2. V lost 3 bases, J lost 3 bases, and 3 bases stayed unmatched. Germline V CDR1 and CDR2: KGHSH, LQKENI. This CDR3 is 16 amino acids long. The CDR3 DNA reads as TGTGCCAGCTCACCTACACTAGCGGGAGACACCGGGGAGCTGTTTTTT. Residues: CASSPTLAGDTGELFF.

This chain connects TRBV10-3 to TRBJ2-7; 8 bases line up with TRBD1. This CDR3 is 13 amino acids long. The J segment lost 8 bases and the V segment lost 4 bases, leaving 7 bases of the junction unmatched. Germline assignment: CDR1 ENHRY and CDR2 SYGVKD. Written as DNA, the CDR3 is TGTGCCATCAGTGGAGGGACAGGAGGCAAGCAGTACTTC. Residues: CAISGGTGGKQYF.

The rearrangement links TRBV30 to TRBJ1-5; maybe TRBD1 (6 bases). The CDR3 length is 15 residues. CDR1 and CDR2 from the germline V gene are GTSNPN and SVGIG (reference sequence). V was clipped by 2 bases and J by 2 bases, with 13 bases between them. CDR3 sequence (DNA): TGTGCCTGGAGTCCCGGACAGAGTGGCAATCAGCCCCAGCATTTT. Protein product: CAWSPGQSGNQPQHF.

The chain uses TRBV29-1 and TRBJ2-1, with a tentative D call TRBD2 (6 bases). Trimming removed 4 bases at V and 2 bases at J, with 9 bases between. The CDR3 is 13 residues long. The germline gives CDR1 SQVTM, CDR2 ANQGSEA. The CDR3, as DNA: TGCAGCGTTGGCGGGATCCCCTACAATGAGCAGTTCTTC. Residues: CSVGGIPYNEQFF.

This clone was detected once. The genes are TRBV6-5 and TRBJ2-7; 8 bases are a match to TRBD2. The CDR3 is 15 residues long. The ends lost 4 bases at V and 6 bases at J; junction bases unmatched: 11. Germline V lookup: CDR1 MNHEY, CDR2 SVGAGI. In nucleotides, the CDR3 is TGTGCCAGCAGTTCCACCCAAGCGGGAGTATTCGAGCAGTACGTC. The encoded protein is CASSSTQAGVFEQYV.

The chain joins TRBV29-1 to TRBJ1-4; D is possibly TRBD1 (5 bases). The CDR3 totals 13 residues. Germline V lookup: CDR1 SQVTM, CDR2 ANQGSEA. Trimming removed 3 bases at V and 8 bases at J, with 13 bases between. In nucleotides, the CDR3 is TGCAGCGTTGAGCCGCGCGGGGGAGAAAAACTGTTTTTT. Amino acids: CSVEPRGGEKLFF.

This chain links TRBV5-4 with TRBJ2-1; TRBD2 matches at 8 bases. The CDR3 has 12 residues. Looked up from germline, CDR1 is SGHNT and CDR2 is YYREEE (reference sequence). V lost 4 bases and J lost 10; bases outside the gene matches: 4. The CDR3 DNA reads TGTGCCAGCAGCATCGGGAGGGGGGAGCAGTTCTTC. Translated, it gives CASSIGRGEQFF. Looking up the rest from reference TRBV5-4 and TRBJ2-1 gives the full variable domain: ETGVTQSPTHLIKTRGQQVTLRCSSQSGHNTVSWYQQALGQGPQFIFQYYREEENGRGNFPPRFSGLQFPNYSSELNVNALELDDSALYLCASSIGRGEQFFGPGTRLTVL.

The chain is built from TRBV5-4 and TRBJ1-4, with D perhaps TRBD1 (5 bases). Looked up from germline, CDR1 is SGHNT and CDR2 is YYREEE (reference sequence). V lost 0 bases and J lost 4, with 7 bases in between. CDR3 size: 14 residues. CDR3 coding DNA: TGTGCCAGCAGCTTGGGGGGGGTTAATGAAAAACTGTTTTTT. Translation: CASSLGGVNEKLFF.

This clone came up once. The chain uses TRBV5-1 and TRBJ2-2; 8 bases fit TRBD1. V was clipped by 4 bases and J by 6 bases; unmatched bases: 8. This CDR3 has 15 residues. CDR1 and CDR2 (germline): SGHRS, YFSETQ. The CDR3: CASSARQGASGELFF. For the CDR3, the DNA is TGCGCCAGCAGCGCGCGTCAGGGGGCATCCGGGGAGCTGTTTTTT.

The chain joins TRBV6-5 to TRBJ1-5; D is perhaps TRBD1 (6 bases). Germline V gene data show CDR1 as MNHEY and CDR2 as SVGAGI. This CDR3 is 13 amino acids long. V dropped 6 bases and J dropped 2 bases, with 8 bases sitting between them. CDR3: CASSRQGNQPQHF. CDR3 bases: TGTGCCAGCAGCAGACAGGGCAATCAGCCCCAGCATTTT.

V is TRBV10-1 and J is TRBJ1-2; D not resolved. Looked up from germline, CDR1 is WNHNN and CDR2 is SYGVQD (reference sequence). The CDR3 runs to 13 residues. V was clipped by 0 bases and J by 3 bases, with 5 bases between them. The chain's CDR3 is CASSESADYGYTF. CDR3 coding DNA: TGCGCCAGCAGTGAGTCGGCAGACTATGGCTACACCTTC.

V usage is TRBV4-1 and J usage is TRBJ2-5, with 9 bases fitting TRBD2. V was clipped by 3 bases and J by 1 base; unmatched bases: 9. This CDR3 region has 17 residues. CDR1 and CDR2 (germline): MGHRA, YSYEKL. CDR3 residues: CASSHWAGGPLQETQYF. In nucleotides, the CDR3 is TGCGCCAGCAGCCACTGGGCGGGAGGGCCCCTCCAAGAGACCCAGTACTTC.

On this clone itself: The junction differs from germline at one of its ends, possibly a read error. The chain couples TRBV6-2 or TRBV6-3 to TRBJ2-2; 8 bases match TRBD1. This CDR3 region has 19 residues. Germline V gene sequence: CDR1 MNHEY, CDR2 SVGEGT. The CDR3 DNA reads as TGTGCCAGCAGTTACCCTAACCTCAGAACAGGGGGAAAACACCGGGGAGCTGTTTTT. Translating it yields CASSYPNLRTGGKHRGAVF.

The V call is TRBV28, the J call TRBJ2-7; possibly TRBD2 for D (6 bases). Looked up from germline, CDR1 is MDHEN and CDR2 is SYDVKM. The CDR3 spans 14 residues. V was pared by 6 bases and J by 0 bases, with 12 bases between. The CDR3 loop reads CASSQGGSSYEQYF. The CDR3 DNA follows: TGTGCCAGCAGCCAGGGAGGCAGCTCCTACGAGCAGTACTTC.

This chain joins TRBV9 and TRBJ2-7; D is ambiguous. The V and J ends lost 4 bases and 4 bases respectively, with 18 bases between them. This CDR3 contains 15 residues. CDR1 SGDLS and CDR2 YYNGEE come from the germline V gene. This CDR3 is CASSIQPGPKYEQYF. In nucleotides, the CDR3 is TGTGCCAGCAGCATTCAGCCGGGTCCAAAGTACGAGCAGTACTTC.

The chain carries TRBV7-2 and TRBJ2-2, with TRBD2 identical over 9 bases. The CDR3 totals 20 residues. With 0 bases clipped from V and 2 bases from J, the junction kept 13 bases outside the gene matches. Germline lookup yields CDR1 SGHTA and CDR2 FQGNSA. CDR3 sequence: CASSLAPFFGGRVNTGELFF. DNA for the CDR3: TGTGCCAGCAGCTTAGCCCCCTTCTTCGGCGGGAGGGTTAACACCGGGGAGCTGTTTTTT.

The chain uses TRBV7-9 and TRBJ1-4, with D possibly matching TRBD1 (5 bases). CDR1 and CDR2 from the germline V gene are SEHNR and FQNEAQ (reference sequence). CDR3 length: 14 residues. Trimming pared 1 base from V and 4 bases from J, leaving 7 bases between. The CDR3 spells CASSLGQINEKLFF. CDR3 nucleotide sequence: TGTGCCAGCAGCTTAGGACAGATTAATGAAAAACTGTTTTTT.

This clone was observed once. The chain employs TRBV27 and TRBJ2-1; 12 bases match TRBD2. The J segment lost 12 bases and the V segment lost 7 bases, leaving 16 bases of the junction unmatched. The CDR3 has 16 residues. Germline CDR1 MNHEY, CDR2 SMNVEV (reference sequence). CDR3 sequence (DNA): TGTGCCAGCATCTCTTCTAGCGGGAGGGCAGGATGGGTGCAGTTCTTC. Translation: CASISSSGRAGWVQFF.

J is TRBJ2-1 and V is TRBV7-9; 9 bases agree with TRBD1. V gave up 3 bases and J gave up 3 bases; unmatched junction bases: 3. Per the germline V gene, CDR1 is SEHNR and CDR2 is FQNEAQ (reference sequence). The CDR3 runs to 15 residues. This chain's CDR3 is CASSLDRGGYNEQFF. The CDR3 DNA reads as TGTGCCAGCAGCTTGGACAGGGGAGGCTACAATGAGCAGTTCTTC.

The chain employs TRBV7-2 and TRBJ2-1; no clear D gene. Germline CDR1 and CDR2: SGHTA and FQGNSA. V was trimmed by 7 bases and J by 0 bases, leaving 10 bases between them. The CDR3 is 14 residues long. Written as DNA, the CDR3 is TGTGCCAGCAAGAACAGTAGCTCCTACAATGAGCAGTTCTTC. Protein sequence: CASKNSSSYNEQFF.

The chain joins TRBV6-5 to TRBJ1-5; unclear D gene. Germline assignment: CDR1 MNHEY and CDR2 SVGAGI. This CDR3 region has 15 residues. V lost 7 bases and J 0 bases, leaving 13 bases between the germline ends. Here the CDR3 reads CASTPQMYSNQPQHF. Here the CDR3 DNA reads TGTGCCAGCACACCTCAGATGTATAGCAATCAGCCCCAGCATTTT.

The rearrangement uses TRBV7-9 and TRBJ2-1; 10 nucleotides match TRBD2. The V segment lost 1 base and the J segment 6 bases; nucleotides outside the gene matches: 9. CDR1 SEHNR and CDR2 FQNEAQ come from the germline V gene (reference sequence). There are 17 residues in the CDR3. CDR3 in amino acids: CASSLDLEAGGPNEQFF. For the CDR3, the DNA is TGTGCCAGCAGCTTAGATCTAGAAGCGGGAGGGCCCAATGAGCAGTTCTTC.

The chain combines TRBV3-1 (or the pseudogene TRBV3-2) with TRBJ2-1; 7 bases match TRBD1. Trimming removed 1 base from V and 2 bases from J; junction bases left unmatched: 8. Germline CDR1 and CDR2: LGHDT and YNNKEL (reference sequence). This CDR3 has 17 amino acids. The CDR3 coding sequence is TGTGCCAGCAGCCAAGGGGACAGCTCCAGCACCTACAATGAGCAGTTCTTC. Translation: CASSQGDSSSTYNEQFF.